This TCR beta chain is from a study of Graves' ophthalmopathy and Graves' hyperthyroidism. RNA transcripts were the template, and TCR beta CDR3 regions were amplified from them. Second-round multiplex PCR came after a first-round RT-PCR that employed HTBI primers. TCRdb independently ran MiXCR on the multiplex PCR reads; one entry per CDR3 protein. The sample carries around 1,200,000 distinct CDR3 sequences, about 38% recorded once. The CDR3 is 14 amino acids. V shed 4 bases and J 5 bases; nucleotides not matched to a gene: 5. Germline V lookup: CDR1 SGDLS, CDR2 YYNGEE. The sequenced material came from peripheral blood or thyroid tissue (not recorded which). The chain couples TRBV9 to TRBJ2-7, with 11 bases aligning to TRBD1. The sequence was obtained from an adult man with Graves' hyperthyroidism. This CDR3 is CASSSRTGGDEQYF. In nucleotides, the CDR3 is TGTGCCAGCAGCTCGCGGACAGGGGGCGACGAGCAGTACTTC.